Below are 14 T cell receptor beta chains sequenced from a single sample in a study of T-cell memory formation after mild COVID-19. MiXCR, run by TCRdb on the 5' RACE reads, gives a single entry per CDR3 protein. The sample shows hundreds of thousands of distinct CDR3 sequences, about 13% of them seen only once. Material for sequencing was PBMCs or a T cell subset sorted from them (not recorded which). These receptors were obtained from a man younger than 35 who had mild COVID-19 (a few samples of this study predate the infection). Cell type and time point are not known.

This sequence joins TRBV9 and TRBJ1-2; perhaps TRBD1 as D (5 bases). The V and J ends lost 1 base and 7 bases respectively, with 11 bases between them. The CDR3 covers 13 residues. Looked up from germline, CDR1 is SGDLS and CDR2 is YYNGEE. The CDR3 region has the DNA TGTGCCAGCAGCGTAACCAGGGTGTCTGGCTACACCTTC. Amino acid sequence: CASSVTRVSGYTF.

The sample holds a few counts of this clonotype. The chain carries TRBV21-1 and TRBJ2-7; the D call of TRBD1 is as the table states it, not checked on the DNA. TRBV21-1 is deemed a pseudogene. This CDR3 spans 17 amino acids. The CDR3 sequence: CASSNPYEGTGGYEQYF. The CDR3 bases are TGTGCCAGCAGCAACCCCTACGAGGGGACAGGAGGCTACGAGCAGTACTTC.

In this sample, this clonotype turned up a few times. CDR3 DNA sequence: TGTGCCAGCAGCCTAAGACAGGGAACAGATACGCAGTATTTT. As protein: CASSLRQGTDTQYF. The chain links TRBV11-2 to TRBJ2-3, with 7 bases lining up with TRBD1. Germline trimming cut 5 bases from V and 3 bases from J; bases unmatched to any gene: 5. Germline V gene data show CDR1 as SGHAT and CDR2 as FQNNGV. The CDR3 is made up of 14 amino acids.

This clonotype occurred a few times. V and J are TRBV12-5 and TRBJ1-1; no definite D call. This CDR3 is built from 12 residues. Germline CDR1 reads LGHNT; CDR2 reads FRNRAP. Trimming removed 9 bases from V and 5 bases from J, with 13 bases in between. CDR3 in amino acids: CASADGFTEAFF. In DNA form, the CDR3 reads TGTGCTAGCGCGGACGGCTTTACTGAAGCTTTCTTT.

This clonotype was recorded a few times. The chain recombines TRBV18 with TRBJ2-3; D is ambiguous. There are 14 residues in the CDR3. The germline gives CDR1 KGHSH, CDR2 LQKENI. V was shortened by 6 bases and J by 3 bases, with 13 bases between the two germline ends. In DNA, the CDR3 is TGTGCCAGCTCCGTTCGCCTACTGACAGATACGCAGTATTTT. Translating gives CASSVRLLTDTQYF.

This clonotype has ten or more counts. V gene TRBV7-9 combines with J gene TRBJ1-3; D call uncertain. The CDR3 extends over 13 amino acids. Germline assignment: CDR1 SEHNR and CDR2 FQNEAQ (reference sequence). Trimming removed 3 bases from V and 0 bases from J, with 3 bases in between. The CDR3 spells CASSLASGNTIYF. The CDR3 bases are TGTGCCAGCAGCTTGGCCTCTGGAAACACCATATATTTT.

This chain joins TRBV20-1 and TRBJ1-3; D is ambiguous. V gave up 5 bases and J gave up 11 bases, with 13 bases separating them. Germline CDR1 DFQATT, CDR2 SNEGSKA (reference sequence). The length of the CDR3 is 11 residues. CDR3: CSASTSAAIYF. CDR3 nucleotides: TGCAGTGCTTCGACATCGGCGGCCATATATTTT.

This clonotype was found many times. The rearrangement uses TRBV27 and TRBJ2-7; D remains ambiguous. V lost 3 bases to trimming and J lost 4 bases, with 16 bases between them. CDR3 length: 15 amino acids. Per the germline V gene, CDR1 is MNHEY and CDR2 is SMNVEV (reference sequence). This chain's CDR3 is CASSFLGQQGYEQYV. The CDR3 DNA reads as TGTGCCAGCAGTTTTTTGGGCCAGCAAGGATACGAGCAGTACGTC.

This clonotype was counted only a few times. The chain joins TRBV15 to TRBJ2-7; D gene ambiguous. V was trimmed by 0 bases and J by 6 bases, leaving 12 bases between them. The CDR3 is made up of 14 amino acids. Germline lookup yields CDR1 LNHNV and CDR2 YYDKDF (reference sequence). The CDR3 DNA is TGTGCCACCAGCAGAGATCCCGATCGTGGCGAGCAGTACTTC. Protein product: CATSRDPDRGEQYF.

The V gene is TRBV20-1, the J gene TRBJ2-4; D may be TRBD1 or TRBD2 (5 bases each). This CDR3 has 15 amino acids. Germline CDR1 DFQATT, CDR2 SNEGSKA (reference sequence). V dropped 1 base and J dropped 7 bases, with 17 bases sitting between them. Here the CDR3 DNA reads TGCAGTGCTAGAGCGGGGCAGGGAAATCTTAACATTCAGTACTTC. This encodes CSARAGQGNLNIQYF.

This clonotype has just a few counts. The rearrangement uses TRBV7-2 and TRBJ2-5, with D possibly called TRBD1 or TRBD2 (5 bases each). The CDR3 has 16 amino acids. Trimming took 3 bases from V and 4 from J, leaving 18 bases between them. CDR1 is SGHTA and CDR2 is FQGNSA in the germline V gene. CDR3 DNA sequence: TGTGCCAGCAGCTTCAACCATCGGGGCGCGGGAGAGACCCAGTACTTC. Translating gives CASSFNHRGAGETQYF.

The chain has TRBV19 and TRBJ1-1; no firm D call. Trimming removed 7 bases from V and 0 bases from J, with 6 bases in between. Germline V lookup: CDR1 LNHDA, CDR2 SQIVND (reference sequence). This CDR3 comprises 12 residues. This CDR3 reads CASKGLNTEAFF. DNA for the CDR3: TGTGCCAGTAAGGGCTTGAACACTGAAGCTTTCTTT.

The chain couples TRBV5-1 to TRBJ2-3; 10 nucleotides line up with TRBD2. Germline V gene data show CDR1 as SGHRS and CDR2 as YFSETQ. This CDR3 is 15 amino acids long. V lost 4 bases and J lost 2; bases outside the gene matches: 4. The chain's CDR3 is CASSKLAGTTDTQYF. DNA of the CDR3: TGCGCCAGCAGCAAACTAGCGGGGACCACAGATACGCAGTATTTT.

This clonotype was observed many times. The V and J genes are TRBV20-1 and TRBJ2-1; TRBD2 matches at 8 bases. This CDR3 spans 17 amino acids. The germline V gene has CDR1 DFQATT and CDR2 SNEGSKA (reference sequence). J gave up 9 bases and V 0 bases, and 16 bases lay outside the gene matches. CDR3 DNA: TGCAGTGCTAGAGATCGTCTCCGGTCGGGGGGGCACAGTGAGCAGTTCTTC. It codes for CSARDRLRSGGHSEQFF.